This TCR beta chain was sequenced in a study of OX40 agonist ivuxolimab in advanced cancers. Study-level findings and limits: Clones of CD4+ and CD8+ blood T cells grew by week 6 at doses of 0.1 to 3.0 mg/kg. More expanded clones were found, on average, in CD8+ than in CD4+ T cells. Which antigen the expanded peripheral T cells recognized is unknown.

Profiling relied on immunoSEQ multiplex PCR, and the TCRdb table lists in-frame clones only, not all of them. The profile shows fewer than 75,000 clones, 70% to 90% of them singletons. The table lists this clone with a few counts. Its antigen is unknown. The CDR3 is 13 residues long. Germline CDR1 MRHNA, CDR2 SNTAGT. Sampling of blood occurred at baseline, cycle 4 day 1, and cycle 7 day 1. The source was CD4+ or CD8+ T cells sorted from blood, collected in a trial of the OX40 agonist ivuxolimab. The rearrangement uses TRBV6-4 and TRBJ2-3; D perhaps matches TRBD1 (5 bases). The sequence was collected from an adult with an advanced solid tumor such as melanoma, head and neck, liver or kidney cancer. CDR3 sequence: CAPPGQGADTQYF. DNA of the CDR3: TGTGCTCCACCCGGGCAGGGCGCAGATACGCAGTATTTT.